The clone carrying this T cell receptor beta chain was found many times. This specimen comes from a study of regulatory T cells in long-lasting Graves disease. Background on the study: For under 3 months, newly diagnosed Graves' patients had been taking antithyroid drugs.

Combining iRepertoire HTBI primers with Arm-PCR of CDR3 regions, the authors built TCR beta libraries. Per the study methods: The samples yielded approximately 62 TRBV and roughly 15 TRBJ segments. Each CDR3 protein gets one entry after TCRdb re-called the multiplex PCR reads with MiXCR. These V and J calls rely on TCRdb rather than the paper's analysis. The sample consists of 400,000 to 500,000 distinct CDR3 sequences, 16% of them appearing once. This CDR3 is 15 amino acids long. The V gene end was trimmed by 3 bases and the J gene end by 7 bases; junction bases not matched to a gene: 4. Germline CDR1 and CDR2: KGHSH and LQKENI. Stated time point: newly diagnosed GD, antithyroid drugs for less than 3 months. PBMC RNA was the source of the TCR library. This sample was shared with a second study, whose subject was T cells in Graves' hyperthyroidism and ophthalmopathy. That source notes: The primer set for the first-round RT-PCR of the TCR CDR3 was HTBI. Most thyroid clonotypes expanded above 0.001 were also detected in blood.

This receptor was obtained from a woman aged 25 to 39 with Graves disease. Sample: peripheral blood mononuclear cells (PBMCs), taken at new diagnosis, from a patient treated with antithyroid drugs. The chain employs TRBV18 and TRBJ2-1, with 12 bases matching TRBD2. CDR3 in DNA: TGTGCCAGCTCACCTCCTAGCGGGAGGGGGAATGAGCAGTTCTTC. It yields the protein CASSPPSGRGNEQFF.